The present TCR beta chain was sequenced within a study of blood T cell repertoires in COVID-19. Study summary: Whether acute or convalescent, the COVID-19 samples came from the United States, Italy and Spain.

Data came from immunoSEQ multiplex PCR; TCRdb stores just in-frame clones and leaves some out. The data show 150,000 to 170,000 clones, roughly 83% seen once. Seattle participants joined during active infection and were tracked over time. The receptor comes from a woman aged 55-75 years with COVID-19, enrolled during active disease. The sequenced sample consisted of peripheral blood.

The CDR3 sequence is CASSIAGHDGQPQHF. As DNA, the CDR3 is TGTGCCAGTAGTATAGCGGGACACGACGGGCAGCCCCAGCATTTT. V and J are TRBV19 and TRBJ1-5; tentatively, D is TRBD1 (6 bases). The CDR3 loop spans 15 amino acids. V gave up 1 base and J gave up 7 bases, with 14 bases separating them. Per the germline V gene, CDR1 is LNHDA and CDR2 is SQIVND (reference sequence).